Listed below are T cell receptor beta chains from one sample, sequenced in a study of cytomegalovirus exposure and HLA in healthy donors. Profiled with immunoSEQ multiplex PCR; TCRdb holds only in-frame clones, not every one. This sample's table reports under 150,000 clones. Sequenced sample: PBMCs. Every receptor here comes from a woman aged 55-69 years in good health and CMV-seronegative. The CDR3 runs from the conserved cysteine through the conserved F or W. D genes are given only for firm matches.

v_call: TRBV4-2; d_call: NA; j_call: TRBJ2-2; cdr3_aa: CASSPSGELFF; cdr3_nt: TGTGCCAGCAGCCCCTCTGGGGAGCTGTTTTTT
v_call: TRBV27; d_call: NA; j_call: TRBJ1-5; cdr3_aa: CASSLSKRAVSNQPQHF; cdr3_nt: TGTGCCAGCAGTTTATCGAAGCGGGCAGTTAGCAATCAGCCCCAGCATTTT
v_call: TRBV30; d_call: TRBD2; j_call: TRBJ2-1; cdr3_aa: CAWSFSRTSGVVGEQFF; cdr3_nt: TGTGCCTGGAGTTTCTCCAGGACTAGCGGGGTAGTGGGTGAGCAGTTCTTC
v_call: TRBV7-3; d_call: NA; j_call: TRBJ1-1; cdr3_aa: CASSFGPGENTEAFF; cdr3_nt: TGTGCCAGCAGCTTTGGGCCCGGGGAGAACACTGAAGCTTTCTTT
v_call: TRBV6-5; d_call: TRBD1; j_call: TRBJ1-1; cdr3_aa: CASSSGQPNTEAFF; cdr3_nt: TGTGCCAGCAGCTCGGGACAGCCGAACACTGAAGCTTTCTTT
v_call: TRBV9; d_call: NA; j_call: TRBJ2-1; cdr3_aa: CASSPLRSSYNEQFF; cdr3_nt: TGTGCCAGCAGTCCTTTGCGGAGCTCCTACAATGAGCAGTTCTTC
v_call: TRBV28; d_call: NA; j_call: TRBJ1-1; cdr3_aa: CASSTNGHEAFF; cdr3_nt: TGTGCCAGCAGTACGAATGGGCATGAAGCTTTCTTT
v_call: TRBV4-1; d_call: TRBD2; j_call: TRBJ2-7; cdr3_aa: CASSQAAAGRSYEQYF; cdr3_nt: TGCGCCAGCAGCCAAGCAGCAGCGGGGCGCTCCTACGAGCAGTACTTC
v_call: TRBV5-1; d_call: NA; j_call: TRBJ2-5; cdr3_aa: CASSSQETQYF; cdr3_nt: TGCGCCAGCAGCTCACAAGAGACCCAGTACTTC
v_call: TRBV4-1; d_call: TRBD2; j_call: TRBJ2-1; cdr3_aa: CASSQHTSGAYNEQFF; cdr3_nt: TGCGCCAGCAGCCAACACACTAGCGGGGCCTACAATGAGCAGTTCTTC